This TCR beta chain was found in a study of cytomegalovirus exposure and HLA in healthy donors. The CDR3 covers 15 residues. Looked up from germline, CDR1 is SGHRS and CDR2 is YFSETQ. J was trimmed by 5 bases and V by 3 bases; bases with no gene match: 6. To note about this clone: Its antigen is currently unknown.

The PCR used 60 Vbeta and 13 Jbeta primers. The table came from immunoSEQ multiplex PCR; TCRdb's copy has only in-frame clones and leaves some out. The table records 150,000 to 200,000 clones, around 73% of them present only once. Study-level findings and limits: Accurate HLA-A and HLA-B prediction from TCR beta sequences was reported for most subjects. Later on, analysis showed that most CMV-associated TCR beta chains appeared to be HLA-restricted. The sole available immune exposure information was CMV serostatus.

Sequencing was performed on PBMCs. This chain connects TRBV5-1 to TRBJ2-5, with TRBD1 matching over 11 bases. The sequence was collected from a man aged 55 to 70 in good health and CMV-seronegative. The DNA for the CDR3 is TGCGCCAGCAGCTCCCGGACAGGGGGCATGGAGACCCAGTACTTC. As protein: CASSSRTGGMETQYF.